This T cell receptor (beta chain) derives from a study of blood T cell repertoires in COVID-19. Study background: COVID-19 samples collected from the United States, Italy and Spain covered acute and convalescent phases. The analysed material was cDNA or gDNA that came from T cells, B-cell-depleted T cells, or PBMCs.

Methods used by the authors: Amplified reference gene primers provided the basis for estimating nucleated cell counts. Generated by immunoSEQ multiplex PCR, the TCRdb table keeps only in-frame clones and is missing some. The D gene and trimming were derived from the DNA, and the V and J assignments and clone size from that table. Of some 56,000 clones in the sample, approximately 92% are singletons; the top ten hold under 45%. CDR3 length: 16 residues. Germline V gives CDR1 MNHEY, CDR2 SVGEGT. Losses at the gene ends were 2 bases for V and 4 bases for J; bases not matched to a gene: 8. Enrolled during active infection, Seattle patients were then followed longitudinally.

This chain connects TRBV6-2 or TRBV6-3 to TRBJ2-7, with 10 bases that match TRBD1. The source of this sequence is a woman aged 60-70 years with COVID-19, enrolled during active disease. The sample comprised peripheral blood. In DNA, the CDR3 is TGTGCCAGCAGTTACCCCATCGGGACAGGGGTTTACGAGCAGTACTTC. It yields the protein CASSYPIGTGVYEQYF.